This TCR beta chain was observed in a study of identical twins. General study findings and limits: Memory repertoires showed no such pattern, whereas abundant cord blood beta clonotypes carried fewer insertions. Twin sharing of out-of-frame TCR alpha was underestimated by models in monozygotic pairs. Invariant MAIT and iNKT cells could partly confound zero-insertion analyses.

Using its own MiXCR run on the 5' RACE reads, TCRdb lists one record per CDR3 protein. This sample yields 1.5 million to 2 million distinct CDR3 sequences, of which less than 35% are seen a single time; 0.25% to 0.3% belongs to the top ten. Germline V gene lookup returns CDR1 SEHNR and CDR2 FQNEAQ (reference sequence). The CDR3 contains 14 residues. Trimming removed 5 bases at V and 3 bases at J, with 14 bases between. This clonotype was found a few times. What it binds is not known. The TCR was taken from a newborn girl in good health. Material for sequencing was cord blood. The V gene is TRBV7-9, the J gene TRBJ2-7; D is possibly TRBD1 or TRBD2 (5 bases each). The CDR3 sequence is CASSEMGVFYEQYF. The CDR3 DNA follows: TGTGCCAGCAGCGAAATGGGGGTCTTCTACGAGCAGTACTTC.